What follows is one T cell receptor (beta chain) and its context. CDR3 size: 14 residues. Trimming at V came to 7 bases and at J to 9 bases, leaving 12 bases not matched to a gene. Germline CDR1 SGHRS, CDR2 YFSETQ. The sample comes from a study of blood T cell repertoires in COVID-19. Study in general: T cells, B-cell-depleted T cells, or PBMCs provided the cDNA or gDNA that served as material.

Participant age was about 18 to 89 years, and participants resided in 25 or so US areas. Clinical histories supplied by participants themselves formed the basis of cohort assignment. Per the study methods: Amplification of reference gene primers provided the estimated nucleated cell counts. The data were produced by immunoSEQ multiplex PCR, yet TCRdb's version contains in-frame clones alone and is incomplete. Clonal size and the V and J genes are those of that table, whereas D and trimming came from the DNA. The sample has around 300,000 clones; around 89% are singletons. The receptor was isolated from a woman aged 18 to 35 with acute COVID-19. The V call is TRBV5-1, the J call TRBJ2-1; 8 nucleotides align to TRBD1. The sample was PBMCs or T cells enriched from blood (not recorded which). Written as DNA, the CDR3 is TGCGCCAGCCATCCGCAGGGGGCGTCGGGTGAGCAGTTCTTC. It is translated as CASHPQGASGEQFF.